The rows below give T cell receptor beta chains drawn from one sample of a study of T cells in Graves' hyperthyroidism and ophthalmopathy. TCRdb recomputed calls from the multiplex PCR reads with MiXCR, one row per CDR3 protein. The sample comprises hundreds of thousands of distinct CDR3 sequences, just under 45% of which are singletons, and more than 7% rests with the top ten. What was sequenced was peripheral blood or thyroid tissue (not recorded which). Receptor source: an adult man with Graves' disease, either hyperthyroidism or ophthalmopathy (not recorded which). The CDR3 runs from the conserved cysteine through the conserved F or W. Each record gives: clone size, J gene, V gene, CDR3 protein. Size is stated for part of the rows, as once, few or many counts, or as a class when the clone is expanded.

NA | TRBJ1-6 | TRBV7-9 | CASSGGLANSPLHF
many | TRBJ1-5 | TRBV24-1 | CATQGSGNQPQHF
NA | TRBJ1-3 | TRBV12-3/TRBV12-4 | CASTPGTFSGNTIYF
NA | TRBJ1-4 | TRBV7-9 | CASSPGAVGGRSMEKLFF
NA | TRBJ2-5 | TRBV29-1 | CSVGGWGTQYF
many | TRBJ1-2 | TRBV7-9 | CASSRAVSGLGYTF
NA | TRBJ2-7 | TRBV10-2 | CASPGLAGRNEQYF
NA | TRBJ2-6 | TRBV7-9 | CASSFRDVGANVLTF
NA | TRBJ2-5 | TRBV20-1 | CSAIPDRALETQYF
many | TRBJ1-5 | TRBV28 | CASSLMDQPQHF
once | TRBJ2-6 | TRBV11-1 | CASSLRTACNTSGANVLTF
many | TRBJ1-1 | TRBV29-1 | CSGSATGSPNTEAFF
NA | TRBJ1-6 | TRBV24-1 | CAISESGTADSPLHF
NA | TRBJ1-1 | TRBV2 | CASSSQIGRTNTEAFF
NA | TRBJ1-3 | TRBV7-9 | CASSFGPPNTIYF
NA | TRBJ2-7 | TRBV7-8 | CASSGRQGATGELYF
NA | TRBJ2-7 | TRBV9 | CASSSGTGKYEQYF
NA | TRBJ2-7 | TRBV20-1 | CSAGTSDLSEQYF
NA | TRBJ1-6 | TRBV20-1 | CSAWTGDNSPLHF
NA | TRBJ2-7 | TRBV2 | CASSGDRGYDEQYF
NA | TRBJ1-1 | TRBV7-8 | CASSIGVGTEAFF
many | TRBJ1-5 | TRBV9 | CASSAGQGSNQPQHF
NA | TRBJ1-1 | TRBV6-5 | CASSWDRGTKSNTEAFF
NA | TRBJ1-4 | TRBV2 | CASSSGTGGLYEKLFF
NA | TRBJ1-5 | TRBV11-1 | CASSLRRTETQHF
NA | TRBJ1-4 | TRBV9 | CASLMDGNEKLFF
many | TRBJ1-2 | TRBV20-1 | CSARLNSGSGYTF
many | TRBJ1-5 | TRBV20-1 | CSATRGNQPQHF
NA | TRBJ2-7 | TRBV10-3 | CAIGQASSYEQYF
NA | TRBJ2-7 | TRBV5-1 | CASSPGQGTLEQYF
few | TRBJ1-2 | TRBV10-3 | CASSQGPGSYGYTF
few | TRBJ2-7 | TRBV12-3/TRBV12-4 | CASSRGGLPYEQYF
many | TRBJ2-6 | TRBV19 | CASRSPGQPLSGANVLTF
few | TRBJ1-1 | TRBV12-3/TRBV12-4 | CASTSGQGWKAFF
many | TRBJ1-2 | TRBV2 | CASSSTGQDGYTF
many | TRBJ1-1 | TRBV19 | CASSIARDTEAFF
many | TRBJ1-4 | TRBV7-6 | CASSHGQGMGEKLFF
many | TRBJ2-7 | TRBV10-2 | CASSEQGGPYEQYF
NA | TRBJ1-1 | TRBV20-1 | CSARDGGARTEAFF
few | TRBJ2-7 | TRBV12-3/TRBV12-4 | CASSFAGADEQYF
many | TRBJ2-5 | TRBV2 | CASSEGRGLETQYF
NA | TRBJ1-1 | TRBV7-2 | CASSASDRGQVAFF
NA | TRBJ2-7 | TRBV20-1 | CSARDGTGGGYEQYF
once | TRBJ1-1 | TRBV11-2 | CASSAGQAGAFF
many | TRBJ2-5 | TRBV25-1 | CASSDSTGLQETQYF